This note documents a single TCR beta chain sequence. Antigen unknown. This sample was taken from a study of T cell responses to AZD1222 COVID-19 vaccine. Sequencing used immunoSEQ multiplex PCR; TCRdb keeps in-frame clones, though not all of them. The table records about 110,000 clones, over 80% of them present only once. Study-wide points: Donors were chiefly white British, with a greater number of females, and clonal diversity was perhaps underestimated. Researchers took repertoire samples only after the peak T cell response had come. CD4 TCRs associated with vaccination spanned spike, dominating at 160-218 and 743-854.

The CDR3 length is 17 residues. In germline, CDR1 is SGHTS, CDR2 YDEGEE. V lost 0 bases and J lost 5, with 20 bases in between. This sequence joins TRBV5-8 and TRBJ1-1, with D perhaps TRBD1 (6 bases). The receptor's source is an adult in good health. Sequencing was performed on peripheral blood, taken on day 0 of AZD1222 vaccination. CDR3 coding DNA: TGTGCCAGCAGCTTGGGACAGGTCAACGGTGGGTGGACTGAAGCTTTCTTT. Its translation is CASSLGQVNGGWTEAFF. Variable domain in full (rest from reference TRBV5-8 and TRBJ1-1): EAGVTQSPTHLIKTRGQQATLRCSPISGHTSVYWYQQALGLGLQFLLWYDEGEERNRGNFPPRFSGRQFPNYSSELNVNALELEDSALYLCASSLGQVNGGWTEAFFGQGTRLTVV.